This passage covers 12 T cell receptor beta chains from one sample sequenced in a study of liver allograft versus peripheral blood T cells. Study information: Transplanted-liver T cell receptor repertoires were compared with recipients' peripheral blood repertoires.

TCRdb reprocessed the reads with MiXCR, giving one entry per CDR3 protein. The repertoire includes about 10,000 distinct CDR3 sequences, roughly 21% of them detected once, and 5% to 6% sits in the top ten. Receptors originate from a human patient who had a liver transplant. Certain T cells may be donor cells from the graft.

CDR3: CSARVGGRGPTGELFF. In nucleotides, the CDR3 is TGCAGTGCTAGAGTCGGGGGCAGGGGGCCCACCGGGGAGCTGTTTTTT. The rearrangement links TRBV20-1 to TRBJ2-2; TRBD1 matches at 8 bases. V was pared by 1 base and J by 4 bases, with 8 bases of the junction left unmatched. The CDR3 totals 16 residues. Germline CDR1 reads DFQATT; CDR2 reads SNEGSKA (reference sequence).

By share, this clonotype ranks as medium-sized. This chain connects TRBV27 to TRBJ2-7; 14 bases are a match to TRBD2. The V gene end was trimmed by 5 bases and the J gene end by 4 bases; junction bases not matched to a gene: 4. Germline values: CDR1 MNHEY, CDR2 SMNVEV (reference sequence). CDR3 length: 15 residues. The CDR3 reads CASSPRTSGRYEQYF. CDR3 in DNA: TGTGCCAGCAGTCCGCGGACTAGCGGGAGGTACGAGCAGTACTTC.

This clonotype is medium-sized. The gene calls are TRBV28 and TRBJ2-5, with TRBD1 identical over 9 bases. Germline V gene data show CDR1 as MDHEN and CDR2 as SYDVKM. The CDR3 covers 16 residues. J lost 2 bases, V lost 4 bases, and 8 bases had no gene match. CDR3 DNA sequence: TGTGCCAGCAGTTCCCCAGGGGGGACAGGGCAAGAGACCCAGTACTTC. Translation gives CASSSPGGTGQETQYF.

This clonotype was recorded once. This sequence joins TRBV20-1 and TRBJ1-1; no definite D call. The germline gives CDR1 DFQATT, CDR2 SNEGSKA (reference sequence). The CDR3 runs 13 residues. V lost 3 bases, J lost 1 base, and 9 bases lay in between. CDR3 DNA sequence: TGCAGTGCTAGTGGGTGGGCGAACACTGAAGCTTTCTTT. Its translation is CSASGWANTEAFF.

This clonotype was counted only a few times. The chain employs TRBV12-3 or TRBV12-4 and TRBJ2-1; 10 positions match TRBD1. CDR3 size: 17 residues. Trimming took 4 bases from V and 9 from J; bases not matched to a gene: 15. The DNA for the CDR3 is TGTGCCAGCAGTTCCTCTCTGGGGACAGGGGAAAGGGGTGAGCAGTTCTTC. This encodes CASSSSLGTGERGEQFF.

This clonotype is labeled medium-sized. The J gene is TRBJ1-2, the V gene TRBV19; 8 bases line up with TRBD1. This CDR3 region has 14 residues. The germline V gene has CDR1 LNHDA and CDR2 SQIVND (reference sequence). The junction had 7 bases not matched to a gene; V was cut back by 6 bases and J by 4 bases. CDR3 nucleotide sequence: TGTGCCAGTAGCCCGACAGGGGCGCCCTATGGCTACACCTTC. Protein sequence: CASSPTGAPYGYTF.

In its sample, this clonotype ranks as medium-sized (0.01 to 0.1%). The gene calls are TRBV19 and TRBJ2-2; 7 nucleotides match TRBD2. The germline V gene has CDR1 LNHDA and CDR2 SQIVND (reference sequence). J lost 3 bases, V lost 4 bases, and 8 bases had no gene match. The CDR3 runs to 16 residues. In DNA form, the CDR3 reads TGTGCCAGTAGTACCGGGTTTGGGGGGGACACCGGGGAGCTGTTTTTT. This translates into CASSTGFGGDTGELFF.

This clonotype has just a few counts. The genes are TRBV12-3 or TRBV12-4 and TRBJ1-1; no reliable D call. The CDR3 extends over 16 amino acids. The V end lost 0 bases, the J end lost 0 bases, and 11 bases lay between the germline ends. The CDR3 nucleotides are TGTGCCAGCAGTTTAGCGCTGGGAGGAATGAACACTGAAGCTTTCTTT. Amino acid sequence: CASSLALGGMNTEAFF.

This clonotype is medium-sized in the sample. The chain has TRBV29-1 and TRBJ2-1, with TRBD2 matching 7 bases. CDR1 and CDR2 from the germline V gene are SQVTM and ANQGSEA. The V and J ends lost 3 bases and 8 bases, in that order; junction bases with no gene match: 7. The CDR3 is 13 amino acids. The CDR3: CSVEIGLVDEQFF. CDR3 bases: TGCAGCGTTGAGATCGGACTAGTAGATGAGCAGTTCTTC.

At least ten counts were recorded for this clonotype. The chain recombines TRBV27 with TRBJ2-1; the D gene is possibly TRBD2 (6 bases). The V end lost 8 bases, the J end lost 5 bases, and 13 bases lay between the germline ends. This CDR3 contains 13 residues. CDR1 and CDR2 from the germline V gene are MNHEY and SMNVEV (reference sequence). The CDR3 DNA sequence: TGTGCCAGCCGTCCGGGGGAAAACAATGAGCAGTTCTTC. Translated: CASRPGENNEQFF.

This clonotype qualifies as medium-sized. The rearrangement links TRBV6-1 to TRBJ2-3; 14 bases match TRBD2. The V gene's germline CDR1 is MNHNS and CDR2 SASEGT. Trimming took 7 bases from V and 2 from J; bases not matched to a gene: 5. The CDR3 spans 16 residues. CDR3 loop: CASNRLAGGPTDTQYF. The CDR3 DNA follows: TGTGCCAGCAATCGACTAGCGGGAGGGCCCACAGATACGCAGTATTTT.

About this clonotype itself: A junction boundary mismatches the germline segment, possibly from a read error. The chain joins TRBV30 to TRBJ1-6, with 7 bases lining up with TRBD1. This CDR3 has 14 amino acids. The germline gives CDR1 GTSNPN, CDR2 SVGIG (reference sequence). The CDR3 DNA is TGTGCCTGGAGTACCGGACAGGATAATTCACTCCTCCACTTT. Its translation: CAWSTGQDNSLLHF.